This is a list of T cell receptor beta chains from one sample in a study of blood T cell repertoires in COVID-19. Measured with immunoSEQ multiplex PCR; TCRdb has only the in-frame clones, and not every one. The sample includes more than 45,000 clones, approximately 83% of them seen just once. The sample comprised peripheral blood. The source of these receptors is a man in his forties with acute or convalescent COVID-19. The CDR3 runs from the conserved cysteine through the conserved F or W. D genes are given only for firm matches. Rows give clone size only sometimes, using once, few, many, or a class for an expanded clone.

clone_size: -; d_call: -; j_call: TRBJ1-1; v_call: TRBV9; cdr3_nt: TGTGCCAGCAGCGAGGACAGCCTAAAGTCGACTTTCTTT; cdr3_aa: CASSEDSLKSTFF
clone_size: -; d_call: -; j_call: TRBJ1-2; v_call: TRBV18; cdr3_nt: TGTGCCAGCTCACCAAGCCTAACTGGGGCCCATGGCTACACCTTC; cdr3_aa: CASSPSLTGAHGYTF
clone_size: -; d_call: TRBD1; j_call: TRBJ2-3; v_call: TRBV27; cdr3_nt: TGTGCCAGCAGTTCGGTCAGGGGGCGAGGCACAGATACGCAGTATTTT; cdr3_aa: CASSSVRGRGTDTQYF
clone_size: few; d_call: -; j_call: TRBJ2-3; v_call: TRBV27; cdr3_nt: TGTGCCAGCAGCGCCGCTACAGGCACAGATACGCAGTATTTT; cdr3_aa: CASSAATGTDTQYF
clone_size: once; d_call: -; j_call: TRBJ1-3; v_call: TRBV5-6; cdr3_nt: TGTGCCAGCAGCCCCCCTTTCTCTGGAAACACCATATATTTT; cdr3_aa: CASSPPFSGNTIYF
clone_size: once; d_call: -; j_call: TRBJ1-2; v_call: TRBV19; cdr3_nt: TGTGCCAGTAGTAATACAGGTCCCCCCTTGGGCTACACCTTC; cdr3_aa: CASSNTGPPLGYTF
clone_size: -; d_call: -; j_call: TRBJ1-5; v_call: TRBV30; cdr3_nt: TGTGCCTGGAGTCCCCCGTCGGGTCAGCCCCAGCATTTT; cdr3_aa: CAWSPPSGQPQHF
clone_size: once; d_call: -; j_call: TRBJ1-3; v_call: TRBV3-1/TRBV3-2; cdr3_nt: TGTGCCAGCAGCAGGGGGGGAGACACCATATATTTT; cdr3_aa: CASSRGGDTIYF
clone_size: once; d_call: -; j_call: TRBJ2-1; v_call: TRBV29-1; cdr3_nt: TGCAGCGTTGAAAGACCTGGCGGGACCTACAATGAGCAGTTCTTC; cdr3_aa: CSVERPGGTYNEQFF
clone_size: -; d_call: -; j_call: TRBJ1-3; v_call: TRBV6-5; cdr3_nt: TGTGCCAGCACCGAACGGGGGGGGGTTGGAAACACCATATATTTT; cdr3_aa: CASTERGGVGNTIYF
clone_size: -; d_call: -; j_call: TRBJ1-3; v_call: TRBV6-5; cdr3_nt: TGTGCCAGCAGCTCCGACGATTCGGGGAGAAACACCATATATTTT; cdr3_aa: CASSSDDSGRNTIYF
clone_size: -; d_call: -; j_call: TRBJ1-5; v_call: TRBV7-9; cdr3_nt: TGTGCCAGCAGCTTTGGCTCTACAGGGAATCAGCCCCAGCATTTT; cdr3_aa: CASSFGSTGNQPQHF
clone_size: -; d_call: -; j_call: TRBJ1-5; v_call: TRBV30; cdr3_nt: TGTGCCAGTGGGGGGGGATCGGAGCCCCAGCATTTT; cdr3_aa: CASGGGSEPQHF
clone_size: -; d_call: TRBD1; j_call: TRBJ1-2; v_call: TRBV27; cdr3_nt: TGTGCCAGCAGCCGAGGGACAGGCTATGGCTACACCTTC; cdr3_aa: CASSRGTGYGYTF
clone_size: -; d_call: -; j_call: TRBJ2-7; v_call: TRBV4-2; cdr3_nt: TGTGCCAGCAGCCAAGAGACGACAGTCGCCTCCTACGAGCAGTACTTC; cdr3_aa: CASSQETTVASYEQYF
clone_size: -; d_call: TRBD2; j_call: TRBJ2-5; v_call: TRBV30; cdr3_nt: TGTGCCTGGGAGCGGGGGGGTATTCAAGAGACCCAGTACTTC; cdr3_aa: CAWERGGIQETQYF
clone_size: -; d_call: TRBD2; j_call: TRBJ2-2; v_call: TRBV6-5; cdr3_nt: TGTGCCAGCAAGACTAGCGGGGGGAGCACCGGGGAGCTGTTTTTT; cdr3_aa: CASKTSGGSTGELFF
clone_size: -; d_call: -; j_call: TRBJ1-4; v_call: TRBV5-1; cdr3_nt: TGCGCCAGCAGGGTGCAGACAACTAATGAAAAACTGTTTTTT; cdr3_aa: CASRVQTTNEKLFF
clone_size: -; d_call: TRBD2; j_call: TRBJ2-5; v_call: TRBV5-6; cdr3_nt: TGTGCCAGCAGCTCGCTTTCCGGGCGGGAGGGGGCTGGAGAGACCCAGTACTTC; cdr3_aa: CASSSLSGREGAGETQYF
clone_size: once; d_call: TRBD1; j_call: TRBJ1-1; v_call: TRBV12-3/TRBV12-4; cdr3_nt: TGTGCCAGCAGTCGTCAAAACAGGGGCGAAGCTTTCTTT; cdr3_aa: CASSRQNRGEAFF
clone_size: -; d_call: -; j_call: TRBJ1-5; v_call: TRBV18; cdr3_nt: TGTGCCAGCTCACCAGGCGGGTCTCAGCCCCAGCATTTT; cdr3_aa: CASSPGGSQPQHF
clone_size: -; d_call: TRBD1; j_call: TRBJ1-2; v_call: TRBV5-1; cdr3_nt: TGCGCCAGCAGCGAAGGACAGGAGTACTATGGCTACACCTTC; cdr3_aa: CASSEGQEYYGYTF
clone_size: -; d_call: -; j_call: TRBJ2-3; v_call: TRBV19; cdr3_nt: TGTGCCAGCAGAGGACTGAGGACTAACACAGATACGCAGTATTTT; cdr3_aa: CASRGLRTNTDTQYF
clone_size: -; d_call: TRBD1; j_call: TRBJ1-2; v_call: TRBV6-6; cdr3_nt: TGTGCCAGCAGTTTGGGACAGGGAGGAGGCTACACCTTC; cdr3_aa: CASSLGQGGGYTF
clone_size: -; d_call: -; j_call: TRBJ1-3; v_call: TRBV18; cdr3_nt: TGTGCCAGCTCACCAGGAGGGGAACCTGGAAACACCATATATTTT; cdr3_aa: CASSPGGEPGNTIYF
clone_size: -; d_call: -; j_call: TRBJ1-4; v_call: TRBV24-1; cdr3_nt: TGTGCCACCAGTGATCCAAATACAGGAAATGAAAAACTGTTTTTT; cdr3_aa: CATSDPNTGNEKLFF
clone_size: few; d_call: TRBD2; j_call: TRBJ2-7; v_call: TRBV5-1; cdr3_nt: TGCGCCAGCAGCCCCCCCCGGGGTAGCGGGGGGTCCTACGAGCAGTACTTC; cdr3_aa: CASSPPRGSGGSYEQYF
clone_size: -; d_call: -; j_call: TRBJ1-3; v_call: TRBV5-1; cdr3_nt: TGCGCCAGCAGCCTTGACACCGCTGGAAACACCATATATTTT; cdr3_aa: CASSLDTAGNTIYF
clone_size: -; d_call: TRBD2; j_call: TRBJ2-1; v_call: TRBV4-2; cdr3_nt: TGTGCCAGCAGCCAAGAACCGGGGACTAGCCGACACTCCTACAATGAGCAGTTCTTC; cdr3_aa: CASSQEPGTSRHSYNEQFF
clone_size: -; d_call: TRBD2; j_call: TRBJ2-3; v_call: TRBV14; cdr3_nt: TGTGCCAGCAGCCTAGGGCGGCTAGCGGGGCTCACAGATACGCAGTATTTT; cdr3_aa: CASSLGRLAGLTDTQYF
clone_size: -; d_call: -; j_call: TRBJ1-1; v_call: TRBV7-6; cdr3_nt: TGTGCCAGCAGCGTCACAAGTAACACTGAAGCTTTCTTT; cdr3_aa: CASSVTSNTEAFF
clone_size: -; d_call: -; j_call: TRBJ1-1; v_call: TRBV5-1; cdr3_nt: TGCGCCAGCAGCTTGACTGGCCAGGCTACCCCTGAGGCTTTCTTT; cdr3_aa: CASSLTGQATPEAFF
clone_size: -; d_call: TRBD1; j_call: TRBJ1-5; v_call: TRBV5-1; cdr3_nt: TGCGCCAGCAGCCTAAACGGACAGGGGGGCAATCAGCCCCAGCATTTT; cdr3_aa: CASSLNGQGGNQPQHF
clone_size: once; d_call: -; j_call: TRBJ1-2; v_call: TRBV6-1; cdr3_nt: TGTGCCAGCAGTGAAAATAAACAGGTCGGCTATGGCTACACCTTC; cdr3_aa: CASSENKQVGYGYTF
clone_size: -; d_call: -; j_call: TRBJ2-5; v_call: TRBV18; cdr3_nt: TGTGCCAGCTCACAAAACGGAGGAGAAGGGGAGACCCAGTACTTC; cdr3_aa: CASSQNGGEGETQYF
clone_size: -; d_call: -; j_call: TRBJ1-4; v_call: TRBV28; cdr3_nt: TGTGCCAGCAGCCTACTCCCCGAAAAACTGTTTTTT; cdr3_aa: CASSLLPEKLFF
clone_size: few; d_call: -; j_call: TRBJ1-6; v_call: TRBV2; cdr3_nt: TGTGCCAGCAGTCCGGAGGAACCCCTCCACTTT; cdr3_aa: CASSPEEPLHF
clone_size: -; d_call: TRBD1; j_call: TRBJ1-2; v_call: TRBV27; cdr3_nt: TGTGCCAGCAGTCCGGGGACAGGAAGGAACTATGGCTACACCTTC; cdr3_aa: CASSPGTGRNYGYTF
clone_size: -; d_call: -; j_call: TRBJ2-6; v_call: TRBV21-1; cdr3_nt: TGTGCCAGCAGCAAAGTATGGGAGCCTGGGGCCAACGTCCTGACTTTC; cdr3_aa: CASSKVWEPGANVLTF
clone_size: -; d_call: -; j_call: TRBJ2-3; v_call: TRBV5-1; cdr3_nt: TGCGCCAGCAGCTTGTTTAATGAGCGCACAGATACGCAGTATTTT; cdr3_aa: CASSLFNERTDTQYF
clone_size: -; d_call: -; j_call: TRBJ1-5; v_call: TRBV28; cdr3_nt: TGTGCCAGCAGTTTAATTGGAGGAAATCAGCCCCAGCATTTT; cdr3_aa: CASSLIGGNQPQHF
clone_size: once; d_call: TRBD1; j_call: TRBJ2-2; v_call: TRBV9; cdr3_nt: TGTGCCAGCCGAAGGACAGGGGAGGGAACCGGGGAGCTGTTTTTT; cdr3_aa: CASRRTGEGTGELFF
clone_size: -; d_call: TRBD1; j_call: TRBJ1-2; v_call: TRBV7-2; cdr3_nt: TGTGCCAGCAGCACAGAAGCAGGGGGCTTAGGGTATGGCTACACCTTC; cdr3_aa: CASSTEAGGLGYGYTF
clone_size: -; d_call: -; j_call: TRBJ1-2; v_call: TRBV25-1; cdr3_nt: TGTGCCAGCAGTGAATACCCGCTACAACTAAGCTTC; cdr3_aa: CASSEYPLQLSF
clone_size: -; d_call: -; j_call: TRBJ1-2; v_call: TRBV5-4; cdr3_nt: TGTGCCAGCAGCTTGGGGTTTGCGGAATATGGCTACACCTTC; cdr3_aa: CASSLGFAEYGYTF
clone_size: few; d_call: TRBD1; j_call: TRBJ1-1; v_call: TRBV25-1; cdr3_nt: TGTGCCAGCAGCACCGCCGGGACAGGGAACACTGAAGCTTTCTTT; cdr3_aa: CASSTAGTGNTEAFF
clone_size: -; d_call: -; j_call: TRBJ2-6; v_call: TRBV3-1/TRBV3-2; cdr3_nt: TGTGCCAGCGGGACACGTGCGGGCACCGGGGCCAACGTCCTGACTTTC; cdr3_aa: CASGTRAGTGANVLTF
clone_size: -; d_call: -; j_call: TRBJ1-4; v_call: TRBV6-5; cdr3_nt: TGTGCCAGCAGACAGCAGACTAATGAAAAACTGTTTTTT; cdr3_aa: CASRQQTNEKLFF
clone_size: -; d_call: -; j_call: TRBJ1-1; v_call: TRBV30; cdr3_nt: TGTGCCGGCAGATTCTTCAGGAACACTGAAGCTTTCTTT; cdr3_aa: CAGRFFRNTEAFF
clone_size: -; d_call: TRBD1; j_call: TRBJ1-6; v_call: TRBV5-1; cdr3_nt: TGCGCCAGCAGCGGAGGGACAGGGAATGGTTCACCCCTCCACTTT; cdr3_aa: CASSGGTGNGSPLHF
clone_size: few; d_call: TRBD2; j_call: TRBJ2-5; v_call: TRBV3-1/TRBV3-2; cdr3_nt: TGTGCCAGCAGCCCTTGGACTAGCGGGGTTAGTCAAGAGACCCAGTACTTC; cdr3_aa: CASSPWTSGVSQETQYF
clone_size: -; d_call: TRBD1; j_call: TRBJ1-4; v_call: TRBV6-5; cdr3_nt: TGTGCCAGCAGGTCACCCGGGACAGGGAGAGAAAAACTGTTTTTT; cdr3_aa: CASRSPGTGREKLFF
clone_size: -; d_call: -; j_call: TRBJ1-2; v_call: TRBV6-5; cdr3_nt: TGTGCCAGCGCCGTGACAGGCATAGGCTATGGCTACACCTTC; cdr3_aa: CASAVTGIGYGYTF